This record looks at one T cell receptor beta chain sequence and its context. This CDR3 comprises 13 residues. Germline V gives CDR1 SGHAT, CDR2 FQDESV (reference sequence). V lost 0 bases, J lost 7 bases, and 1 base stayed unmatched. Produced via immunoSEQ multiplex PCR; TCRdb's table is partial and in-frame only. The sample lists 200,000 to 250,000 clones; about 95% were seen once. This sample was taken from a study of control samples from healthy donors and cancer patients. V and J are TRBV11-1 and TRBJ1-2; 8 positions match TRBD1. The specimen sequenced was blood. The receptor was isolated from a man between 45 and 60 years old in good health. This CDR3 reads CASSLAQGAGYTF. The CDR3 DNA is TGTGCCAGCAGCTTAGCCCAGGGGGCTGGCTACACCTTC.